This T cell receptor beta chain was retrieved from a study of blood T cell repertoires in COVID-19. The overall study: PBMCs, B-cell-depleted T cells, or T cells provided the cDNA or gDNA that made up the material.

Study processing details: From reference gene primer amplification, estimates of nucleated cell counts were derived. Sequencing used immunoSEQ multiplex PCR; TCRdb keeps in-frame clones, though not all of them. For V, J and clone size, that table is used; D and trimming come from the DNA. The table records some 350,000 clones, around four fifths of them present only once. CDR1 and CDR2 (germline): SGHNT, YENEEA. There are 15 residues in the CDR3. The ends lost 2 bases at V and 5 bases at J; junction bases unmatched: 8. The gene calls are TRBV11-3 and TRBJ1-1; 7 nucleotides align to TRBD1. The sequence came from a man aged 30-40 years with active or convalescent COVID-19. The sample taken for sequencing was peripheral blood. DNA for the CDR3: TGTGCCAGCAGCTTACAATCAGGGGGAGGAACTGAAGCTTTCTTT. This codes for CASSLQSGGGTEAFF.